The 15 T cell receptor beta chains given below trace back to one sample, sequenced in a study of PD-L1 blockade in urothelial cancer. Measured with immunoSEQ multiplex PCR; TCRdb has only the in-frame clones, and not every one. The data hold some 2,500 clones, with about 32% observed a single time. This material consisted of tumor tissue, taken before atezolizumab (anti-PD-L1) treatment. The receptors originated from a man in his 70s with urothelial cancer.

This clone is labeled medium-sized. The gene calls are TRBV7-2 and TRBJ2-7; D not resolved. This CDR3 has 13 residues. The ends were cut back, 0 bases at V and 4 bases at J, with 7 bases in the middle. Germline lookup yields CDR1 SGHTA and CDR2 FQGNSA. The CDR3 sequence is CASSLAREYEQYF. The CDR3, as DNA: TGTGCCAGCAGCTTAGCCCGAGAATACGAGCAGTACTTC.

On this clone: The junction and the germline gene differ at one end; a read error may be behind it. In DNA form, the CDR3 reads TGTGCCATCAGTGCGCCATACAGGGACACTGAAGCTTTCTTT. Amino acids: CAISAPYRDTEAFF. The rearrangement joins TRBV6-8 to TRBJ1-1; D is possibly TRBD1 (6 bases). The germline V gene has CDR1 MNHGY and CDR2 SAAAGT. This CDR3 comprises 14 residues.

The chain has TRBV10-2 and TRBJ1-2; D gene ambiguous. Germline V gene data show CDR1 as WSHSY and CDR2 as SAAADI. Trimming cost V 0 bases and J 1 base, with 6 bases left between them. This CDR3 spans 14 amino acids. CDR3 protein: CASSESGGNYGYTF. The CDR3 coding sequence is TGCGCCAGCAGTGAGTCGGGAGGTAACTATGGCTACACCTTC.

This clone has a handful of counts. The chain is built from TRBV28 and TRBJ1-1; unclear D gene. V dropped 5 bases and J dropped 0 bases, with 7 bases sitting between them. The germline gives CDR1 MDHEN, CDR2 SYDVKM. The CDR3 has 13 residues. CDR3: CASSRTVNTEAFF. The CDR3 DNA sequence: TGTGCCAGCAGTAGAACGGTGAACACTGAAGCTTTCTTT.

The chain joins TRBV10-2 to TRBJ1-1; D is possibly TRBD1 (6 bases). Germline V gene sequence: CDR1 WSHSY, CDR2 SAAADI. The CDR3 has 14 residues. V lost 6 bases and J 6 bases, leaving 17 bases between the germline ends. In nucleotides, the CDR3 is TGCGCCAGCAGGAACAGGGTGGTTCACTCTGAAGCTTTCTTT. Protein product: CASRNRVVHSEAFF.

This chain joins TRBV6-8 and TRBJ1-1, with TRBD1 as a possible D gene (6 bases). Germline V gene sequence: CDR1 MNHGY, CDR2 SAAAGT. The germline V and J ends were trimmed by 7 bases and 4 bases, with 13 bases remaining between them. The CDR3 runs 13 residues. DNA for the CDR3: TGTGCCAGCACCTCCATGGGGGCCACTGAAGCTTTCTTT. It encodes CASTSMGATEAFF.

By frequency in the sample, this clone is medium-sized (0.01 to 0.1%). The chain combines TRBV1 with TRBJ1-6. TRBV1 is marked as a pseudogene. This CDR3 comprises 15 residues. CDR3 DNA: TGCGCCAGCAGCCAAGAGGGGGATTATAATTCACCCCTCCACTTT. It codes for CASSQEGDYNSPLHF.

This clone is medium-sized (0.01 to 0.1%). The chain carries TRBV11-3 and TRBJ1-2; maybe TRBD1 (6 bases). Germline V gives CDR1 SGHNT, CDR2 YENEEA. V was shortened by 5 bases and J by 2 bases, with 12 bases between the two germline ends. This CDR3 has 14 residues. CDR3 sequence reads: CASSLGGANYGYTF. The CDR3 DNA sequence: TGTGCCAGCAGCCTGGGGGGGGCCAACTATGGCTACACCTTC.

There are a few counts of this clone. The chain joins TRBV6-8 to TRBJ1-1, with D uncertain. The germline V gene encodes CDR1 MNHGY and CDR2 SAAAGT. The CDR3 is 16 residues long. Trimming left V 3 bases short and J 1 base short, with 15 bases between. The chain's CDR3 is CASSYGYNSKNTEAFF. CDR3 coding DNA: TGTGCCAGCAGTTATGGATACAATTCTAAGAACACTGAAGCTTTCTTT.

The V call is TRBV5-1, the J call TRBJ2-7, with 7 bases identical to TRBD1. V lost 4 bases, J lost 2 bases, and 9 bases stayed unmatched. Germline assignment: CDR1 SGHRS and CDR2 YFSETQ. This CDR3 region has 15 residues. This CDR3 reads CASSQDRGGPYEQYF. CDR3 nucleotides: TGCGCCAGCAGCCAAGATCGAGGGGGCCCCTACGAGCAGTACTTC. Full variable domain (missing parts from reference TRBV5-1 and TRBJ2-7): KAGVTQTPRYLIKTRGQQVTLSCSPISGHRSVSWYQQTPGQGLQFLFEYFSETQRNKGNFPGRFSGRQFSNSRSEMNVSTLELGDSALYLCASSQDRGGPYEQYFGPGTRLTVT.

This clone showed up just a few times. V is TRBV4-1 and J is TRBJ1-3; the D is unclear. The CDR3 extends over 16 amino acids. V was shortened by 3 bases and J by 0 bases, with 12 bases between the two germline ends. In germline, CDR1 is MGHRA, CDR2 YSYEKL. CDR3 residues: CASSQDDGTSGNTIYF. CDR3 DNA: TGCGCCAGCAGCCAGGACGACGGCACCTCTGGAAACACCATATATTTT.

A few counts support this clone. This rearrangement joins TRBV10-3 to TRBJ1-5; 10 positions agree with TRBD1. V was clipped by 10 bases and J by 3 bases; unmatched bases: 12. The CDR3 contains 16 residues. CDR1 ENHRY and CDR2 SYGVKD come from the germline V gene. CDR3 sequence: CASSETGGSVNQPQHF. The CDR3 DNA is TGTGCCAGCAGCGAGACAGGGGGCTCGGTCAATCAGCCCCAGCATTTT.

The V call is TRBV28, the J call TRBJ1-5, with D maybe TRBD1 (5 bases). The CDR3 has 18 residues. Germline CDR1 and CDR2: MDHEN and SYDVKM. The V end lost 4 bases, the J end lost 2 bases, and 21 bases lay between the germline ends. For the CDR3, the DNA is TGTGCCAGCAGTTCCCCGCGAGGGGCGATAAACCGCAATCAGCCCCAGCATTTT. Translation: CASSSPRGAINRNQPQHF.

The chain employs TRBV5-1 and TRBJ2-2, with no clear D. Per the germline V gene, CDR1 is SGHRS and CDR2 is YFSETQ. The CDR3 is 16 residues long. V gave up 8 bases and J gave up 3 bases, with 20 bases separating them. CDR3: CASMGDTIIHTGELFF. As DNA, the CDR3 is TGCGCCAGTATGGGCGACACCATAATACACACCGGGGAGCTGTTTTTT.

This clone showed up just a few times. The gene calls are TRBV6-8 and TRBJ1-1; 11 bases align to TRBD1. The CDR3 is made up of 15 amino acids. Germline V CDR1 and CDR2: MNHGY, SAAAGT. J lost 1 base, V lost 6 bases, and 4 bases had no gene match. CDR3 nucleotides: TGTGCCAGCAGAACTGGGACAGGGGGGAACACTGAAGCTTTCTTT. Its protein is CASRTGTGGNTEAFF.